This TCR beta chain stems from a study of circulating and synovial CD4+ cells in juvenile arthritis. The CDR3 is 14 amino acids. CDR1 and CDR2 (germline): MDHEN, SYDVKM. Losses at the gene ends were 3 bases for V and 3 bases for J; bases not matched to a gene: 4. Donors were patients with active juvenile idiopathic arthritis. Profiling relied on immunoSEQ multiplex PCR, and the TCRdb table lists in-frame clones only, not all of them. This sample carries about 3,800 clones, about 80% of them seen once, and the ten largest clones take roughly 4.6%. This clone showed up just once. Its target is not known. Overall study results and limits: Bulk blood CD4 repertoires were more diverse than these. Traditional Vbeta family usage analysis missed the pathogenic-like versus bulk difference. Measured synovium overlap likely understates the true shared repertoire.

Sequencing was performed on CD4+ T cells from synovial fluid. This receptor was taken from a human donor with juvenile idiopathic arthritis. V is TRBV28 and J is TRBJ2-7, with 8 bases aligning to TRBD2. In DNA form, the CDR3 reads TGTGCCAGCAGTTTCGGGGGGGGGAACTACGAGCAGTACTTC. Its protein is CASSFGGGNYEQYF.